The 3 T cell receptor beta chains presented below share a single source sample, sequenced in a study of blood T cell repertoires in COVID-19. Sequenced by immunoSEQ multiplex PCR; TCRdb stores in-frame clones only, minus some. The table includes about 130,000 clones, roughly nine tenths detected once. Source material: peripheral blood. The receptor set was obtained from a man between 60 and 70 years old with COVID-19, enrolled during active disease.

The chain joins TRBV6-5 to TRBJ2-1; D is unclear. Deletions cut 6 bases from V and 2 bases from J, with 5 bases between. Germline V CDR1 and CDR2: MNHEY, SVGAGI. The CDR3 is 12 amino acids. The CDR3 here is CASSTTYNEQFF. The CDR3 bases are TGTGCCAGCAGCACTACCTACAATGAGCAGTTCTTC.

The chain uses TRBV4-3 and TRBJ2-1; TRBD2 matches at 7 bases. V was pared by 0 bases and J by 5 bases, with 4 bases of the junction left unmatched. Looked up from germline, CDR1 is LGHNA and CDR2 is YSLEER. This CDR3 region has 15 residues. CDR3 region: CASSQEREGNNEQFF. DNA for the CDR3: TGCGCCAGCAGCCAAGAGAGGGAGGGAAACAATGAGCAGTTCTTC.

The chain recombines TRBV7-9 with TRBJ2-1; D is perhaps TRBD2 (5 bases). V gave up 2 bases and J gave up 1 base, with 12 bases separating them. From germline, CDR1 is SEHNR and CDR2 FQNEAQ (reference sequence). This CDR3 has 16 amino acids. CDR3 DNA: TGTGCCAGCAGCTTAAATACGGGAAGGTCCTACAATGAGCAGTTCTTC. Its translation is CASSLNTGRSYNEQFF.